Below, 18 T cell receptor beta chains from the same sample are listed, as sequenced in a study of blood T cell repertoires in COVID-19. TCRdb keeps only in-frame clones here, not all; method: immunoSEQ multiplex PCR. The sample includes 470,000 or so clones, 75% to 90% of them seen just once. The sample was peripheral blood. The receptors shown here come from a human donor in a cohort sampled during active COVID-19.

The table lists this clone with a few counts. The rearrangement links TRBV7-9 to TRBJ2-2, with 9 bases matching TRBD1. With 3 bases clipped from V and 7 bases from J, the junction kept 6 bases outside the gene matches. This CDR3 is 15 amino acids long. Per germline, CDR1 SEHNR and CDR2 FQNEAQ (reference sequence). CDR3 sequence reads: CASSLGQGEGGELFF. The CDR3 nucleotides are TGTGCCAGCAGCTTGGGACAGGGTGAGGGCGGGGAGCTGTTTTTT.

This clone is a singleton in its sample. The chain links TRBV27 to TRBJ2-1, with 15 bases aligning to TRBD2. The length of the CDR3 is 15 residues. Trimming removed 0 bases from V and 9 bases from J; junction bases left unmatched: 0. From germline, CDR1 is MNHEY and CDR2 SMNVEV (reference sequence). This CDR3 is CASSLSGLAGGEQFF. For the CDR3, the DNA is TGTGCCAGCAGTTTATCGGGACTAGCGGGAGGTGAGCAGTTCTTC.

The V call is TRBV3-1 (or the pseudogene TRBV3-2), the J call TRBJ2-1; D may be TRBD1 (6 bases). The CDR3 covers 15 residues. The germline gives CDR1 LGHDT, CDR2 YNNKEL (reference sequence). Trimming shortened V by 5 bases and J by 6 bases, and 17 bases separated the two germline ends. The CDR3 coding sequence is TGTGCCAGCAGCAAACAGGTCGACAGGCTCAATGAGCAGTTCTTC. It codes for CASSKQVDRLNEQFF.

The rearrangement uses TRBV5-1 and TRBJ2-3; 8 bases map to TRBD1. Germline-derived CDR1 and CDR2 are SGHRS and YFSETQ. The ends lost 6 bases at V and 5 bases at J; junction bases unmatched: 11. There are 15 residues in the CDR3. The CDR3 DNA reads TGCGCCAGCATGATAGGACAGGGCGGTGGAGATACGCAGTATTTT. Translated, it gives CASMIGQGGGDTQYF.

The chain couples TRBV3-1 (or the pseudogene TRBV3-2) to TRBJ1-1, with 9 bases lining up with TRBD1. CDR3 length: 16 residues. Germline CDR1 is LGHDT and CDR2 is YNNKEL (reference sequence). V shed 2 bases, J shed 6 bases, and the junction held 10 bases outside the gene matches. The CDR3 is CASSQLKKGQGAEAFF. CDR3 DNA sequence: TGTGCCAGCAGCCAACTCAAAAAGGGACAGGGTGCTGAAGCTTTCTTT.

The chain carries TRBV30 and TRBJ1-6; a possible D gene is TRBD1 (5 bases). The CDR3 extends over 15 amino acids. Per the germline V gene, CDR1 is GTSNPN and CDR2 is SVGIG (reference sequence). V was trimmed by 2 bases and J by 2 bases, leaving 10 bases between them. CDR3 sequence reads: CAWSPGLTYNSPLHF. Here the CDR3 DNA reads TGTGCCTGGAGTCCGGGACTGACCTATAATTCACCCCTCCACTTT.

The V call is TRBV25-1, the J call TRBJ1-2; D gene ambiguous. Looked up from germline, CDR1 is MGHDK and CDR2 is SYGVNS. The CDR3 loop spans 12 amino acids. V was shortened by 2 bases and J by 5 bases, with 6 bases between the two germline ends. CDR3 sequence: CASSEQAYGYTF. CDR3 sequence (DNA): TGTGCCAGCAGTGAACAGGCGTATGGCTACACCTTC.

In its sample, this clone was seen once. The chain has TRBV5-8 and TRBJ1-5; 8 positions agree with TRBD1. The CDR3 consists of 14 residues. Germline values: CDR1 SGHTS, CDR2 YDEGEE. V gave up 2 bases and J gave up 10 bases; unmatched junction bases: 8. CDR3: CASSFTGGKGPQHF. Here the CDR3 DNA reads TGTGCCAGCAGCTTTACAGGGGGAAAGGGACCCCAGCATTTT.

The chain uses TRBV5-1 and TRBJ1-2; D not resolved. The CDR3 totals 16 residues. V lost 2 bases and J lost 8, with 22 bases in between. Germline V lookup: CDR1 SGHRS, CDR2 YFSETQ. As DNA, the CDR3 is TGCGCCAGCAGCTTCGGCAGCGGTACCCCATTTCGGGGCTACACCTTC. Its translation is CASSFGSGTPFRGYTF.

This clone appeared once. V and J are TRBV19 and TRBJ1-2, with 9 bases that match TRBD1. The length of the CDR3 is 16 residues. The ends lost 4 bases at V and 0 bases at J; junction bases unmatched: 6. Germline V gene lookup returns CDR1 LNHDA and CDR2 SQIVND (reference sequence). The CDR3 loop is CASSTDNRGPNYGYTF. CDR3 bases: TGTGCCAGTAGTACAGACAACAGGGGGCCTAACTATGGCTACACCTTC.

The rearrangement joins TRBV3-1 (or the pseudogene TRBV3-2) to TRBJ2-1; 10 bases match TRBD2. Germline assignment: CDR1 LGHDT and CDR2 YNNKEL (reference sequence). Germline trimming cut 4 bases from V and 7 bases from J; bases unmatched to any gene: 10. CDR3 size: 16 residues. The DNA for the CDR3 is TGTGCCAGCAGCCGTTCGGCTAGCGGGAGTTATAATGAGCAGTTCTTC. As protein: CASSRSASGSYNEQFF.

The chain couples TRBV29-1 to TRBJ2-5; D is undetermined. CDR3 length: 12 residues. The V and J ends lost 4 bases and 1 base respectively, with 7 bases between them. CDR1 and CDR2 from the germline V gene are SQVTM and ANQGSEA. CDR3 DNA sequence: TGCAGCGTTGTGCGAGTCCAAGAGACCCAGTACTTC. It is translated as CSVVRVQETQYF.

This clone has a handful of counts. The rearrangement links TRBV19 to TRBJ2-7; D may be TRBD2 (6 bases). In germline, CDR1 is LNHDA, CDR2 SQIVND (reference sequence). The CDR3 consists of 14 residues. V was trimmed by 6 bases and J by 4 bases, leaving 16 bases between them. This chain's CDR3 is CASRRDLVSYEQYF. CDR3 DNA sequence: TGTGCCAGTAGGCGGGATCTGGTCTCATACGAGCAGTACTTC.

V is TRBV18 and J is TRBJ2-1, with D perhaps matching TRBD1 (6 bases). This CDR3 is 17 amino acids long. Germline V gives CDR1 KGHSH, CDR2 LQKENI. The ends were cut back, 0 bases at V and 2 bases at J, with 14 bases in the middle. The CDR3 spells CASSPPLAAGAYNEQFF. The CDR3, as DNA: TGTGCCAGCTCACCACCCCTCGCGGCAGGGGCCTACAATGAGCAGTTCTTC.

The chain joins TRBV9 to TRBJ2-1; D not certain. The CDR3 is 14 amino acids. The V gene lost 3 bases and the J gene lost 0 bases, with 7 bases spanning the gap. Germline CDR1 reads SGDLS; CDR2 reads YYNGEE. The CDR3 here is CASSAVSSYNEQFF. The CDR3 nucleotides are TGTGCCAGCAGCGCCGTTAGCTCCTACAATGAGCAGTTCTTC.

The rearrangement uses TRBV11-3 and TRBJ2-7; 8 positions agree with TRBD1. Germline V lookup: CDR1 SGHNT, CDR2 YENEEA. This CDR3 comprises 14 residues. J gave up 6 bases and V 5 bases, and 9 bases lay outside the gene matches. The CDR3 is CASSPSTGVGEQYF. CDR3 nucleotide sequence: TGTGCCAGCAGCCCCTCGACAGGGGTAGGCGAGCAGTACTTC.

The chain carries TRBV6-2 or TRBV6-3 and TRBJ2-5, with D perhaps TRBD2 (5 bases). Germline values: CDR1 MNHEY, CDR2 SVGEGT. Trimming took 3 bases from V and 2 from J, leaving 13 bases between them. This CDR3 spans 15 amino acids. In DNA form, the CDR3 reads TGTGCCAGCAGTTATAGTGTGGGAGCGCAAGAGACCCAGTACTTC. Translated: CASSYSVGAQETQYF.

J is TRBJ1-3 and V is TRBV7-9; D is uncertain. V was clipped by 5 bases and J by 4 bases, with 12 bases between them. Germline V gene sequence: CDR1 SEHNR, CDR2 FQNEAQ (reference sequence). The CDR3 is 14 residues long. The CDR3 DNA reads as TGTGCCAGCAGCCTGCTCGGAGCAGGAAACACCATATATTTT. This sequence encodes CASSLLGAGNTIYF.